What follows describes a single T cell receptor (beta chain). Its antigen remains unknown. This specimen belongs to a study of cytomegalovirus exposure and HLA in healthy donors. A multiplex PCR was run with 60 Vbeta primers and 13 Jbeta primers. Repertoires were generated with immunoSEQ multiplex PCR, while TCRdb's copy carries only in-frame clones and drops some. The sample yields about 100,000 clones, approximately 82% seen once. Regarding the study as a whole: Most sequenced TCRs were rare (though some public TCRs occurred in many donors).

This CDR3 region has 16 residues. The sample comprised PBMCs. This chain uses TRBV21-1 with TRBJ1-5; the table's TRBD1 call for D was not verified on the DNA. TRBV21-1 is classified as a pseudogene. The TCR was taken from a woman between 18 and 30 years old in good health and CMV-seronegative. The CDR3 spells CASRMGQMYSNQPQHF. The DNA for the CDR3 is TGTGCCAGCAGAATGGGACAGATGTATAGCAATCAGCCCCAGCATTTT.